This T cell receptor beta chain was recorded in a study of cytomegalovirus exposure and HLA in healthy donors. Study outcomes and limitations: Some V segments (TRBV6-2 and TRBV6-3 among them) were excluded as indistinguishable. CMV serostatus was the sole immune exposure data available. Specific recognition of CMV antigens was confirmed in vitro for a few chains (all CMV-associated). A prior analysis recorded that most TCR beta V segments were productive about 87% or about 30% of the time.

A multiplex PCR was run with 60 Vbeta primers and 13 Jbeta primers. Only in-frame clones appear in the TCRdb table, and some are missing; sequencing was by immunoSEQ multiplex PCR. Its listing shows 60,000 or so clones. V was shortened by 3 bases and J by 0 bases, with 12 bases between the two germline ends. The CDR3 totals 15 residues. The germline CDR1 and CDR2 sequences are SGHNT and YYREEE (reference sequence). For this clone: Its matching antigen is unknown.

J is TRBJ1-2 and V is TRBV5-4; no reliable D call. The specimen sequenced was PBMCs. This TCR was recovered from a woman younger than 30 in good health and CMV-seronegative. The CDR3 here is CASSSSDGANYGYTF. The CDR3 DNA sequence: TGTGCCAGCAGCTCTTCTGACGGAGCTAACTATGGCTACACCTTC.